A single sample is the source of the 9 T cell receptor beta chains below, sequenced in a study of blood T cell repertoires in COVID-19. The table came from immunoSEQ multiplex PCR; TCRdb's copy has only in-frame clones and leaves some out. The table includes about 100,000 clones, just under 80% detected once. The sample comprised peripheral blood. The receptors originated from a woman aged 70-85 years with acute or convalescent COVID-19.

The chain recombines TRBV6-1 with TRBJ1-4; 9 nucleotides align to TRBD1. Unmatched junction bases numbered 7, after V lost 4 bases and J lost 1 base. This CDR3 spans 17 amino acids. In germline, CDR1 is MNHNS, CDR2 SASEGT. The CDR3 spells CASSGRTGEVTNEKLFF. The CDR3 DNA sequence: TGTGCCAGCAGTGGAAGGACAGGGGAGGTAACTAATGAAAAACTGTTTTTT.

CDR3 loop: CASSYRTGENYGYTF. CDR3 sequence (DNA): TGTGCCAGCAGTTATAGGACAGGGGAAAACTATGGCTACACCTTC. The chain employs TRBV6-5 and TRBJ1-2; 9 bases map to TRBD1. V gave up 3 bases and J gave up 2 bases; unmatched junction bases: 4. In germline, CDR1 is MNHEY, CDR2 SVGAGI. The CDR3 contains 15 residues.

This clone was counted a single time. The chain combines TRBV19 with TRBJ1-1; D unresolved. CDR3 length: 14 residues. Trimming cost V 5 bases and J 1 base, with 11 bases left between them. CDR1 is LNHDA, CDR2 SQIVND, per germline (reference sequence). Written as DNA, the CDR3 is TGTGCCAGTAGTTTTAGGGAGAAGAACACTGAAGCTTTCTTT. Encoded protein: CASSFREKNTEAFF.

This clone is a singleton in its sample. The chain links TRBV5-1 to TRBJ2-5, with D possibly being TRBD1 (6 bases). Germline lookup yields CDR1 SGHRS and CDR2 YFSETQ. V lost 4 bases, J lost 4 bases, and 14 bases lay in between. The CDR3 is 14 residues long. In DNA, the CDR3 is TGCGCCAGCAGCGTACAGGGAACGGCAGAGACCCAGTACTTC. Translated, it gives CASSVQGTAETQYF.

V and J are TRBV6-6 and TRBJ1-6; D remains ambiguous. CDR1 and CDR2 (germline): MNHNY, SVGAGI (reference sequence). The V and J ends lost 8 bases and 0 bases respectively, with 11 bases between them. The CDR3 extends over 15 amino acids. The DNA for the CDR3 is TGTGCCAGCCTCGACGGGAGCTCCTATAATTCACCCCTCCACTTT. It yields the protein CASLDGSSYNSPLHF.

The genes are TRBV24-1 and TRBJ2-3; D call uncertain. This CDR3 region has 15 residues. V was cut by 3 bases and J by 0 bases, with 9 bases left in between. Germline CDR1 KGHDR, CDR2 SFDVKD. The CDR3 nucleotides read TGTGCCACCAGTGATGCGCAGACTAGCACAGATACGCAGTATTTT. Its protein product is CATSDAQTSTDTQYF.

The chain carries TRBV5-1 and TRBJ2-3, with D possibly matching TRBD1 (7 bases). This CDR3 comprises 15 residues. Germline CDR1 SGHRS, CDR2 YFSETQ. The V end was cut by 4 bases, the J end by 6 bases, with 18 bases between. For the CDR3, the DNA is TGCGCCAGCAGCCAACAGGGGCTGGGGGGCGATACGCAGTATTTT. This gives the protein CASSQQGLGGDTQYF.

The V and J genes are TRBV14 and TRBJ2-5, with D perhaps TRBD2 (5 bases). Germline CDR1 is SGHDN and CDR2 is FVKESK. The CDR3 sequence is 17 residues long. Trimming removed 0 bases at V and 2 bases at J, with 16 bases between. The CDR3 DNA reads as TGTGCCAGCAGCCAAGAAATAGGACTGGAGATTCAAGAGACCCAGTACTTC. The encoded protein is CASSQEIGLEIQETQYF.

This rearrangement joins TRBV29-1 to TRBJ1-1; 7 bases line up with TRBD1. J gave up 4 bases and V 7 bases, and 12 bases lay outside the gene matches. The CDR3 length is 14 residues. The germline V gene encodes CDR1 SQVTM and CDR2 ANQGSEA. Here the CDR3 DNA reads TGCAGCGCGGGCCCCCCAGGGGGTCTCACTGAAGCTTTCTTT. Protein sequence: CSAGPPGGLTEAFF.